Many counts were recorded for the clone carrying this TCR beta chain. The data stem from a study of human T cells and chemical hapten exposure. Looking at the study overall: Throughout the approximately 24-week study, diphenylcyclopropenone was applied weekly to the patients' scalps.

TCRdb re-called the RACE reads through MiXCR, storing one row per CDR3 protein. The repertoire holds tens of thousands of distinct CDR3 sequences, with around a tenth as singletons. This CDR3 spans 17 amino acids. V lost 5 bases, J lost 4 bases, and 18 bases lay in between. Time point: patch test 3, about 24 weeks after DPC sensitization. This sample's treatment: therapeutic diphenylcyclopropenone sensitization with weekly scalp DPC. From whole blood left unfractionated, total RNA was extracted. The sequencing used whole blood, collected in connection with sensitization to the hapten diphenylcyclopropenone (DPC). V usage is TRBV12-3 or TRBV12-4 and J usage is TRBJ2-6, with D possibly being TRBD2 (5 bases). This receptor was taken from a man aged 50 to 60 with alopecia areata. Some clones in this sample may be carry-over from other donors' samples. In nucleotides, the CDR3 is TGTGCCAGCAGTACTGGATCGGGGATGCGGGGGGCCAACGTCCTGACTTTC. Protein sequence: CASSTGSGMRGANVLTF.